This T cell receptor beta chain was sequenced during a study of T cell responses to AZD1222 COVID-19 vaccine (dated by TCRdb to about 2021). Study-level background: AZD1222 recipients given second doses at about 4 weeks or at about 12 weeks were pooled, since spike-specific TCR depth and breadth were not found to differ between the two schedules. TCR sequencing was performed for roughly 240 trial participants, of whom about 210 were given two doses of AZD1222 and 26 were given two doses of MenACWY control vaccine. Trial participants were enrolled into age subgroups of 18-55, 56-69 and 70-plus years, which contained about 150, 27 and 61 TCR-sequenced participants, respectively. What the authors observed across the whole study: Reportedly, close to half of the unique spike-specific TCRs recognized epitopes lying outside the regions that are mutated in the B.1.351 and B.1.1.7 variants. After two AZD1222 doses, spike-specific TCR breadth and depth were significantly higher than at day 0 and than in MenACWY recipients. Conclusions about previously exposed vaccinees are limited, since just six or seven AZD1222 recipients were seropositive for SARS-CoV-2 at baseline. Participants were mostly white British, with more females than males. The authors suggested clonal diversity may have been underestimated. CD4 TCRs associated with the vaccine covered the entire spike protein, and the dominant responses were in regions 160-218 and 743-854. Because no day 14 peak-response samples were available, the repertoires could be characterized only after the peak T cell response. In the small 56-69-year group, the increase in depth fell short of significance, most likely because of low power.

Of note for this clone: Its antigen is currently not known. The record has no base qualities; no much larger clone is one base away.

According to the study, the label for this sample's time point signals: baseline before first vaccination. Samples from vaccinated people were obtained from the UK trials COV001 and COV002, which included a single-blind randomized controlled phase 2/3 trial of AZD1222 (ChAdOx1 nCoV-19) in healthy adults. Trial participant PBMC samples were collected at day 0 and day 28 after the second dose for TCRbeta chain sequencing. The CDR3 regions of human TCRbeta chains were analyzed by immunosequencing. On the authors' methods: TCRs in the repertoires were matched against a reference library of SARS-CoV-2-specific TCRs that had been generated with the MIRA antigen-specificity platform. Breadth was defined as the fraction of unique TCRs that were SARS-CoV-2-associated. Depth was defined as the fraction of total T cells that were SARS-CoV-2-associated. Using the MIRA data, each spike-specific TCR was assigned both to the spike region to which the TCR was reactive and to a CD4 or CD8 class. Log10-transformed breadth and depth values were compared by one-way ANOVA with Sidak's multiple comparisons tests. What TCRdb holds here is the immuneACCESS table cut down to in-frame rearrangements. Part of the clones is not present; checked against another copy, under half of the missing clones reflect an unresolved V gene, and the others are unexplained. V and J calls and clone size are copied from that table; D and trimming were computed from the DNA. This sample lists 95,000 to 150,000 clones; about 85% were detected once. 5% to 7% of the sample comes from the top ten.

The germline V gene gives CDR1 as SGHRS and CDR2 as YFSETQ. The CDR3 goes from the cysteine to the phenylalanine over 15 residues. Only the CDR3 part of the read is kept: 45 bases, read in frame from the first base. Trimming takes 2 bases from V and 0 bases from J, and the germline ends sit 12 bases apart. The receptor's source is an adult in good health. Here the sequenced sample was peripheral blood, taken on day 0 of AZD1222 vaccination. The sequence links TRBV5-1 to TRBJ2-7; the D gene is perhaps TRBD1, from 6 matching bases. The CDR3 loop reads CASSLQGISSYEQYF. The base sequence is TGCGCCAGCAGCTTACAGGGTATTAGCTCCTACGAGCAGTACTTC.